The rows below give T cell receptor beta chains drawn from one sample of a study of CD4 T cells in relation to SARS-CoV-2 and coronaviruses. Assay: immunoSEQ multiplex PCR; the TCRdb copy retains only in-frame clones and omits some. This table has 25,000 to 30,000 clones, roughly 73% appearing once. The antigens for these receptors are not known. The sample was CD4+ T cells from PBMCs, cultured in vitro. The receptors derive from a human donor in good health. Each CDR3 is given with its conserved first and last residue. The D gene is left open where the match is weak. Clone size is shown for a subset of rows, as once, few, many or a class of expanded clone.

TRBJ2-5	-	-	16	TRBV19	CASSPSLDGSRETQYF
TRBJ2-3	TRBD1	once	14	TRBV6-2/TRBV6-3	CASSPLRGPLTQYF
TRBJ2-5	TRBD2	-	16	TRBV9	CASSVAPLAGSGTQYF
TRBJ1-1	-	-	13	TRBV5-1	CASSLGVDTEAFF
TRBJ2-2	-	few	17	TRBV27	CASSLKAANTNTGELFF
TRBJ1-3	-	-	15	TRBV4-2	CASSQDQGRGNTIYF
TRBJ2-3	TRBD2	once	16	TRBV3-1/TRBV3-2	CASSQDFGGVPDTQYF
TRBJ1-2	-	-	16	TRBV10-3	CAISESQGTPLYGYTF
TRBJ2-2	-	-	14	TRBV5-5	CASDWGTNTGELFF
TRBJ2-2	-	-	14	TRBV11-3	CASSRGRALGELFF
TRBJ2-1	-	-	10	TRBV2	CASSDDEQFF
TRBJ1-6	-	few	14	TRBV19	CASTPGQVTSPLHF
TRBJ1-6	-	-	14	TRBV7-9	CASSPDGINSPLHF
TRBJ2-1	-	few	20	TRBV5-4	CASSLYGGGQGLGKYNEQFF
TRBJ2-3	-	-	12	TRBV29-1	CSVDLDGYTQYF
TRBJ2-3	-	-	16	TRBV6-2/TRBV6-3	CASSYGGGSWGDTQYF
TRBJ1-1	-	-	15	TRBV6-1	CASSEAEGRWTEAFF
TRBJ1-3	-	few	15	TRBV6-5	CATTRTANSGNTIYF
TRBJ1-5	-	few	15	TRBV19	CASSRGTHSNQPQHF
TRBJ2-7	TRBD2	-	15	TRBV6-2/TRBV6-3	CASSYGLAGSYEQYF
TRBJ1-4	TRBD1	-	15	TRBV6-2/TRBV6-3	CASSSTGQLNEKLFF
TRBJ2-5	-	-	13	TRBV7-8	CASSPDRQETQYF
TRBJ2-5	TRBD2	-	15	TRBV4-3	CASSQGAGVGETQYF
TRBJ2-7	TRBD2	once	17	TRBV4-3	CASSQVRVGLAGYEQYF
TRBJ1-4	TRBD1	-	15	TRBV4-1	CASSQRDRVNEKLFF
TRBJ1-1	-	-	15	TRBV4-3	CASSQGRGGITEAFF
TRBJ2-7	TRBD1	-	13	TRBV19	CASSPQGSNEQYF
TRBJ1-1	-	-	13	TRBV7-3	CASSFDPEGEAFF
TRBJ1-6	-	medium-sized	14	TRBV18	CASSRETAGGPLHF
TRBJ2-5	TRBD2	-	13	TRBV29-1	CSVEQRGGETQYF
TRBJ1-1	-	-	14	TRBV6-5	CASSYLGGYTEAFF
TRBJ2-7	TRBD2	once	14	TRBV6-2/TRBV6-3	CASSPSGSTYEQYF
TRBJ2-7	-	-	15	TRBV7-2	CASSLVPFGEAEQYF
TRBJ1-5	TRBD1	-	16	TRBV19	CASSILPAGGNQPQHF
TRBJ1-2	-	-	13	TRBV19	CASSMRGDYGYTF
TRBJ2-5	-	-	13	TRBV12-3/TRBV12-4	CASSLTSQETQYF
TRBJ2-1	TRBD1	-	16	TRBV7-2	CASSLSAGGAFNEQFF
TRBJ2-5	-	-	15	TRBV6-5	CASGDRWTMRETQYF
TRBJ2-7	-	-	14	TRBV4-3	CASSQDQGSPGQYF
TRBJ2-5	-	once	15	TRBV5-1	CASAIQTGEEETQYF
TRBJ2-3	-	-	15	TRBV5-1	CASSLGGDVSDTQYF
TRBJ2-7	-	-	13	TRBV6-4	CASSREIGGEQYF
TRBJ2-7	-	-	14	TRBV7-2	CASSLFSREGEQYF
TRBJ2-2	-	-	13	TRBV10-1	CASRENSAGELFF
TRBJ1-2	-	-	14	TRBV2	CASNLNRPNYGYTF
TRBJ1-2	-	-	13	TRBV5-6	CASSLGRAGGYTF
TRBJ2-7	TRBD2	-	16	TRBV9	CASSTGLAGSAYEQYF
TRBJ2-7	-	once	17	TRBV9	CASSARPRAGNTYEQYF
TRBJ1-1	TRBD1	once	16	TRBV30	CAWTALTGRLGTEAFF
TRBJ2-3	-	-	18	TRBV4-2	CASSQDGGGGLGTDTQYF
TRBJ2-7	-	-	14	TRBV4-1	CASSPETDYYEQYF
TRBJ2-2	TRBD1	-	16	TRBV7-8	CASSLRQGIVTGELFF
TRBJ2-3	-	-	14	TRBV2	CASSSTPGTDTQYF